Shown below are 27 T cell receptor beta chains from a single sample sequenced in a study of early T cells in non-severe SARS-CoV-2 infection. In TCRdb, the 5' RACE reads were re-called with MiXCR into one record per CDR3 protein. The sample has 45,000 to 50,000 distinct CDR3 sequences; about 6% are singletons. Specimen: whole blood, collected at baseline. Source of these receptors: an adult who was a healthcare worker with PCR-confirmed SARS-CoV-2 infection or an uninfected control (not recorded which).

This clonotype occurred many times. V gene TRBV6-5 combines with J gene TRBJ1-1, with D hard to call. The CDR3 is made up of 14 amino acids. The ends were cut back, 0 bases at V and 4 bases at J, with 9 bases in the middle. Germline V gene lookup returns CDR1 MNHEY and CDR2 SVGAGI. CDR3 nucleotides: TGTGCCAGCAGTTACTCCCGGGTGGTCACTGAAGCTTTCTTT. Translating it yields CASSYSRVVTEAFF.

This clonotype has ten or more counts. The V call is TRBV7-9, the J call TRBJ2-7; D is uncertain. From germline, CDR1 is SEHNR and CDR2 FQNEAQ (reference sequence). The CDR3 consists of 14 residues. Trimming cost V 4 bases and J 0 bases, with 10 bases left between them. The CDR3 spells CASSSSPYSYEQYF. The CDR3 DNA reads TGTGCCAGCAGCTCATCCCCGTACTCCTACGAGCAGTACTTC.

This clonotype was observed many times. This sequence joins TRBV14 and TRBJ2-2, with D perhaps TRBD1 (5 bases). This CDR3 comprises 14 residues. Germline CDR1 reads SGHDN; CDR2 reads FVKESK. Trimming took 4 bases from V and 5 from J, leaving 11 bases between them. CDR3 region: CASSPRSGTGELFF. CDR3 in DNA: TGTGCCAGCAGCCCTAGATCAGGGACCGGGGAGCTGTTTTTT.

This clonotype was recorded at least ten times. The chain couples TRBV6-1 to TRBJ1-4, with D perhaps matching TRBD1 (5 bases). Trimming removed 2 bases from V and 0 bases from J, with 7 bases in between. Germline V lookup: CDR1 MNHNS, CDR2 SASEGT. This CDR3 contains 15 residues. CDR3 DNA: TGTGCCAGCAGTGAAAGGGGAGCAACTAATGAAAAACTGTTTTTT. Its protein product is CASSERGATNEKLFF.

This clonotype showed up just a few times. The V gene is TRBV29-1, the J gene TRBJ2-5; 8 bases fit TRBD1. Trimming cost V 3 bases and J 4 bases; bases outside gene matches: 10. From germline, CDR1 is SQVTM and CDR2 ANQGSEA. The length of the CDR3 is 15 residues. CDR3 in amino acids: CSVDSPGGRGETQYF. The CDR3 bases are TGCAGCGTTGACAGCCCAGGGGGCCGGGGAGAGACCCAGTACTTC.

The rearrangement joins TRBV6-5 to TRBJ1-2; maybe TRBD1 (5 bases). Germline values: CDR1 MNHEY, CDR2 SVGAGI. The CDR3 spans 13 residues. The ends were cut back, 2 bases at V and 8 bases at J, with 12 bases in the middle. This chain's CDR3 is CASSYGTLVGYTF. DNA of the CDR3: TGTGCCAGCAGTTACGGGACGCTCGTCGGCTACACCTTC.

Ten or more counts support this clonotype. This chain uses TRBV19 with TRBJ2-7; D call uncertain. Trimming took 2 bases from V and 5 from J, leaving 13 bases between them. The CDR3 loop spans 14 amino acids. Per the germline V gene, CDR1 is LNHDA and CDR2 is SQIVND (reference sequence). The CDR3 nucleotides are TGTGCCAGTAGTATACGCGGCCTTAACGACGAGCAGTACTTC. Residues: CASSIRGLNDEQYF.

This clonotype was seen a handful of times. The CDR3 DNA reads TGTGCCAGCAGAGATGCTGAAGCTTTCTTT. Translated, it gives CASRDAEAFF. This sequence joins TRBV7-2 and TRBJ1-1; D unclear. The V gene's germline CDR1 is SGHTA and CDR2 FQGNSA. Trimming shortened V by 6 bases and J by 6 bases, and 5 bases separated the two germline ends. This CDR3 is 10 amino acids long.

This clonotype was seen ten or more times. The CDR3 spells CAISRQGSEAFF. The CDR3 bases are TGTGCCATCAGTAGACAGGGGTCTGAAGCTTTCTTT. The chain joins TRBV10-3 to TRBJ1-1; 8 bases are shared with TRBD1. This CDR3 contains 12 residues. Losses at the gene ends were 5 bases for V and 6 bases for J; bases not matched to a gene: 2. CDR1 ENHRY and CDR2 SYGVKD come from the germline V gene.

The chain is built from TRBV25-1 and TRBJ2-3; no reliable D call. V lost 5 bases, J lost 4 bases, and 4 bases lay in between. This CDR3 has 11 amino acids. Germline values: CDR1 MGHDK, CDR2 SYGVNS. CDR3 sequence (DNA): TGTGCCAGCAGTATAGCAGATACGCAGTATTTT. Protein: CASSIADTQYF.

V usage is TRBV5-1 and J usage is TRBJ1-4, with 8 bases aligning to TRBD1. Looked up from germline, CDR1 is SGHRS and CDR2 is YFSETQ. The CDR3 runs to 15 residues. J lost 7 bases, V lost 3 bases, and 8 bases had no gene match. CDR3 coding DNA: TGCGCCAGCAGCTCTGACAGGGGAGGTTTTGAAAAACTGTTTTTT. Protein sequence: CASSSDRGGFEKLFF. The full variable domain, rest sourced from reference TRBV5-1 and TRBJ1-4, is KAGVTQTPRYLIKTRGQQVTLSCSPISGHRSVSWYQQTPGQGLQFLFEYFSETQRNKGNFPGRFSGRQFSNSRSEMNVSTLELGDSALYLCASSSDRGGFEKLFFGSGTQLSVL.

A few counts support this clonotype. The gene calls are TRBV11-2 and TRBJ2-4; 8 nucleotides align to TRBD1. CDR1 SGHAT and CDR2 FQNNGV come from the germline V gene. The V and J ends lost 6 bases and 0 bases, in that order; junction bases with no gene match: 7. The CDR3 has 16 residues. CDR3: CASSSQGASAKNIQYF. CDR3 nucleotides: TGTGCCAGCAGTTCTCAGGGGGCCTCAGCCAAAAACATTCAGTACTTC.

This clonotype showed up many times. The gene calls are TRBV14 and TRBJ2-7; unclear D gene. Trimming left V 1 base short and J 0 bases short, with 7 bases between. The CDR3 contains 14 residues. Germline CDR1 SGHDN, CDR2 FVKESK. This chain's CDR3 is CASSQVMSSYEQYF. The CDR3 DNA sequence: TGTGCCAGCAGCCAAGTCATGAGCTCCTACGAGCAGTACTTC.

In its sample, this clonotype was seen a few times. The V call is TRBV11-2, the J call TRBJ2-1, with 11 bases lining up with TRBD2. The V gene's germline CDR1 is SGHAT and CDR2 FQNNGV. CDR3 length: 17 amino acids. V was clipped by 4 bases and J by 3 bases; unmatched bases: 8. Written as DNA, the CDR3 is TGTGCCAGCAGCTCGACACTAGCGGGAGCAAACTACAATGAGCAGTTCTTC. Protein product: CASSSTLAGANYNEQFF.

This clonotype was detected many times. CDR3 loop: CASSRTSVTYEQYF. The CDR3 region has the DNA TGTGCCAGCAGTAGGACTAGCGTTACCTACGAGCAGTACTTC. The chain is built from TRBV27 and TRBJ2-7, with 9 bases identical to TRBD2. The CDR3 extends over 14 amino acids. Germline V gene lookup returns CDR1 MNHEY and CDR2 SMNVEV (reference sequence). V dropped 5 bases and J dropped 2; count of bases not matched to a gene: 4.

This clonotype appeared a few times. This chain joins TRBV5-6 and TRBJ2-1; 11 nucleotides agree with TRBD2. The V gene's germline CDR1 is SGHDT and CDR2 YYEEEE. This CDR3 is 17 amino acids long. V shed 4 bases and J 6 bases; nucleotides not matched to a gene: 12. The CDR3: CASSEATSGKRVNEQFF. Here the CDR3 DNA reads TGTGCCAGCAGCGAGGCGACTAGCGGGAAACGGGTCAATGAGCAGTTCTTC.

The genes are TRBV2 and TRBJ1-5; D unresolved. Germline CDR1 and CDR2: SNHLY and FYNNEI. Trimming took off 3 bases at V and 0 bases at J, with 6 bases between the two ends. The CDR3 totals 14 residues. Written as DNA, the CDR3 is TGTGCCAGCAGTGACAGTTATAGCAATCAGCCCCAGCATTTT. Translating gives CASSDSYSNQPQHF.

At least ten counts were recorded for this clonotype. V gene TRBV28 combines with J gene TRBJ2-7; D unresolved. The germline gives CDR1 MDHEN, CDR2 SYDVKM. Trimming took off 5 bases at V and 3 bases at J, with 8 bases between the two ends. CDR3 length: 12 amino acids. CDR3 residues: CASSPPIYEQYF. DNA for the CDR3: TGTGCCAGCAGTCCTCCCATCTACGAGCAGTACTTC.

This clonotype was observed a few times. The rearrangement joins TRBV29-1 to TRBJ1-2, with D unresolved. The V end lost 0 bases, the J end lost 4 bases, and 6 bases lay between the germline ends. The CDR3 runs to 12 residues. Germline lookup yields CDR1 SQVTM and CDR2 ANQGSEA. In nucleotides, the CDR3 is TGCAGCGTTGAAGACCTATCCTATGGCTACACCTTC. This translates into CSVEDLSYGYTF.

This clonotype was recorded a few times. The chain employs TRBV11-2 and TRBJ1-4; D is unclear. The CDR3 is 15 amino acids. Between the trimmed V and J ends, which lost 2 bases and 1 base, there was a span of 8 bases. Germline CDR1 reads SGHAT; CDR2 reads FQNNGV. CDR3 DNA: TGTGCCAGCAGCTTACGGGGTTTAACTAATGAAAAACTGTTTTTT. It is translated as CASSLRGLTNEKLFF.

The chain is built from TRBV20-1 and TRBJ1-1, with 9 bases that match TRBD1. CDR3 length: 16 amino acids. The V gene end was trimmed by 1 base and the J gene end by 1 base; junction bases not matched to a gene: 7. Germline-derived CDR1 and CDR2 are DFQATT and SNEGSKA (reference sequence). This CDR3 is CSARARTGVGNTEAFF. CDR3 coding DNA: TGCAGTGCTAGAGCCCGGACAGGGGTCGGGAACACTGAAGCTTTCTTT.

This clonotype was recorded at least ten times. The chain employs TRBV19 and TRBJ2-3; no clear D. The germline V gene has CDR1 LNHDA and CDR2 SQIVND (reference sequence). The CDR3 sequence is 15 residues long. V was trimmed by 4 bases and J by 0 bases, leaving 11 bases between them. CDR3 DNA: TGTGCCAGTAGTACCAGACTGAGTAGCACAGATACGCAGTATTTT. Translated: CASSTRLSSTDTQYF.

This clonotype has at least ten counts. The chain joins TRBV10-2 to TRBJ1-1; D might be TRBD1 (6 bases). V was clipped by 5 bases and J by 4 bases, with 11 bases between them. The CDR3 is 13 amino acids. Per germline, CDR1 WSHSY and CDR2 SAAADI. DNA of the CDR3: TGCGCCAGCAGTTTAGGGGGGGCCACTGAAGCTTTCTTT. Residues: CASSLGGATEAFF.

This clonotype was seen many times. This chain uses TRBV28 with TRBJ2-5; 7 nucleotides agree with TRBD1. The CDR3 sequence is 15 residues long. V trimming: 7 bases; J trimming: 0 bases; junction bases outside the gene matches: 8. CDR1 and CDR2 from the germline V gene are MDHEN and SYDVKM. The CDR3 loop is CASTPGQTYQETQYF. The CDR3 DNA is TGTGCCAGCACCCCGGGACAGACTTACCAAGAGACCCAGTACTTC.

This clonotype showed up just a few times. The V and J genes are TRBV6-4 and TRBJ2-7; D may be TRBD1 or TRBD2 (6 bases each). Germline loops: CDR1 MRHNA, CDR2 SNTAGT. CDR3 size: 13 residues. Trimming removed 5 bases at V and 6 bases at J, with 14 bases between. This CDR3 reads CASSPGARGEQYF. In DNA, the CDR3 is TGTGCCAGCAGTCCGGGGGCGCGTGGCGAGCAGTACTTC.

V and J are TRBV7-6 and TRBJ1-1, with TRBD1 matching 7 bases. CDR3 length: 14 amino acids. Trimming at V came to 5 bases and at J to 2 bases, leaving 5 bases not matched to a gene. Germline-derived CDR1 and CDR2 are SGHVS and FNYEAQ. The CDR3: CASSRQGFNTEAFF. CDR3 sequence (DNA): TGTGCCAGCAGCCGACAGGGATTTAACACTGAAGCTTTCTTT.

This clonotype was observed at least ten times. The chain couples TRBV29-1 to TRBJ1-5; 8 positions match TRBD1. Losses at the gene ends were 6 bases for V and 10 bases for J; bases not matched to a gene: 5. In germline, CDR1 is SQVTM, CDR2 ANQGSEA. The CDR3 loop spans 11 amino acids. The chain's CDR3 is CSVESGGPQHF. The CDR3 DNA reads TGCAGCGTAGAATCAGGGGGCCCCCAGCATTTT.